This entry concerns a single TCR beta chain. Its antigen remains unidentified. The sample holds no much larger clone one base away, and base qualities are not on file. V loses 5 bases, J loses 7 bases, and the germline ends lie 11 bases apart. From the cysteine through the phenylalanine, the CDR3 covers 12 amino acids. The read is trimmed to its CDR3 DNA, 36 bases read in frame from base 1. CDR1 and CDR2 (LNHDA, SQIVND) derive from the germline V gene (reference sequence). Sequencing of the TRB variable region was done with the immunoSEQ hsTCRB v3.0 assay at survey level resolution. TRB sequencing targeted a depth of 40,000-50,000 T-cell genomes per sample. Pooled TRB libraries were sequenced on an Illumina MiSeq with a v3 150-cycle kit. In the source study's methods: Analysis of repertoires was carried out in R inside a reproducible Nextflow workflow spanning QC, data transformation and analysis. LymphoSeq2, an R package for exploring AIRR-Seq data, was used to implement the custom analyses. A handful of samples that produced fewer than 5000 total TRB sequences were removed, so about 200 HIV repertoires were analyzed. Among the 180 to 200 HIV repertoires that were kept, some 60 were collected before ART initiation and under 150 were collected after ART initiation. Each repertoire was downsampled to 5000 TRB nucleotide sequences, and summary statistics were averaged across 100 downsampling iterations. TRB sequences were retained for analysis only if CDR3 regions of at least seven amino acids were present. Two measures captured diversity: a Shannon entropy-derived clonality score and the Gini coefficient. In the repertoire networks, any two of the top 5000 CDR3 amino acid sequences were connected whenever the two sequences differed by an edit distance of one. For TRB CDR3 amino acid sequences, GLIPH2 was used to predict antigen specificity groups and MHC restriction. To flag known associations with CMV, EBV, HIV or tissue antigens, CDR3 amino acid sequences were compared against VDJdb and McPAS-TCR. Pre-ART, post-ART and control groups were compared with Wilcoxon signed-rank tests and Holm-Bonferroni correction. Drawn from immuneACCESS, this table holds only the in-frame rearrangements with V and J called that TCRdb kept. Clones are partly lost; checked studies trace under half to an unresolved V gene and leave the rest unexplained. The V and J calls and clone size come from that table; D and trimming were worked out from the DNA. The sample table records 30,000 to 40,000 clones; more than 60% of these occur just once. Of the sample, about 7.1% is held by the ten largest clones.

The data belong to a study of long-term antiretroviral therapy in people with HIV (dated by TCRdb to about 2022). Background on the whole study: Collection of the earliest samples took place about a decade ahead of the 2015 WHO recommendation for immediate ART, at a time when ART was typically delayed until CD4 counts fell. A total of around 190 cryopreserved PBMC samples came from 25 to 30 adults with confirmed HIV infection and were collected serially over a mean of roughly 6 years (range 1-12). Eleven of the 30 participants with HIV were female. No cross-contamination during QIAcube processing was seen in test extractions of a monoclonal T-cell line run alongside 33 polyclonal samples. A retrospective serial study tested whether changes in peripheral blood TRB repertoire composition and diversity were associated with ART initiation and durable HIV suppression.

General study outcomes and caveats: Owing to limited PBMC availability, only the TCR beta chain was sequenced, without alpha chain pairing. Because cell numbers in pre-ART samples were limited, unsorted PBMC were profiled instead of sorted CD4+ and CD8+ T cells. Inferences about post-ART repertoire changes were limited because no data were available on ART adherence, viral resistance or therapy changes. ART initiation was associated with a significant increase in TRB diversity, but diversity stayed significantly below transplant donor controls even after long-term ART. The samples span the years 2004 to 2017, and the ART regimens used at that time may not be as effective as current regimens. The repertoire was dominated across all time points by expanded TRB clones identified before ART initiation, although this dominance was seen to fluctuate and to decrease in many PLHIV after ART. HIV repertoires had narrower CDR3 length ranges than controls, and the network structure suggested an antigen-experienced repertoire that shifted only slightly toward naive after ART.

To be included, a participant needed at least one PBMC sample from before ART initiation plus at least two post-ART samples. Treatment was received in the United States of America by all participants with HIV. Before DNA extraction, cryopreserved samples containing about 1-10 million PBMC were thawed and washed. At the time of the earliest PBMC sample, participants with HIV were aged between roughly 20 and 55 years. Per participant, PBMC samples came from 1-4 timepoints prior to ART initiation and 2-8 timepoints following ART initiation, for a median of 7 samples. For every participant, serial HIV viral load, CD4+ T-cell count, ART history and demographic data were obtained. Using a Qiagen kit on a QIAcube, genomic DNA was extracted from unsorted PBMC, with samples processed in batches of 12.

This TCR came from a woman in her fifties or sixties with HIV. The chain was built from TRBV19 and TRBJ1-2; perhaps TRBD1 is the D gene, with 5 bases matching. Material: unsorted PBMCs, obtained 2 years after starting antiretroviral therapy. The CDR3 region: CASSPRTTGYTF. The DNA is as follows: TGTGCCAGTAGTCCCCGGACAACTGGCTACACCTTC.